The T cell receptor beta chain described here comes from a study of T cell responses to AZD1222 COVID-19 vaccine. CDR1 is MNHEY, CDR2 SMNVEV, per germline (reference sequence). V lost 5 bases and J lost 5, with 15 bases in between. The CDR3 totals 14 residues. Findings of the study overall: None of the repertoires were sampled until the peak T cell response had passed.

As for this clone: The antigen is unknown.

Generated by immunoSEQ multiplex PCR, the TCRdb table keeps only in-frame clones and is missing some. The sample holds about 130,000 clones; over 90% are singletons and the top ten take 0.85% to 0.95%. This sequence joins TRBV27 and TRBJ1-1, with a weak D call TRBD1 (5 bases). The sample consisted of peripheral blood, taken on day 0 of AZD1222 vaccination. This TCR was recovered from an adult in good health. CDR3 sequence: CASSPGPSVTEAFF. The DNA of the CDR3 is TGTGCCAGCAGTCCGGGACCCTCTGTAACTGAAGCTTTCTTT.